These T cell receptor beta chains were read from a single sample in a study of T cell repertoires in cytomegalovirus infection. TCRdb re-called the reads through MiXCR, storing one row per CDR3 protein. The sample shows roughly 640,000 distinct CDR3 sequences, approximately 25% of them seen only once. The sequenced sample was CD8+ T cells from PBMCs. The receptors derive from a human donor in good health (CMV status not recorded). Some clones in this sample may be carry-over from other donors' samples. CDR3s include the opening cysteine and the closing phenylalanine or tryptophan. Fields, in order: clone size, J gene, V gene, D gene, CDR3 protein, CDR3 DNA. The D gene is left open where the match is weak. Some rows have no size entry. The others give once, few or many, or a class for an expanded clone.

abundance: many
j_gene: TRBJ2-2
v_gene: TRBV6-5
d_gene: -
CDR3aa: CASSYPGTGELFF
CDR3nt: TGTGCCAGCAGTTACCCCGGCACCGGGGAGCTGTTTTTT

abundance: few
j_gene: TRBJ2-5
v_gene: TRBV7-9
d_gene: TRBD2
CDR3aa: CASSSSGTRARETQYF
CDR3nt: TGTGCCAGCAGCTCCTCCGGGACTAGGGCCCGAGAGACCCAGTACTTC

abundance: -
j_gene: TRBJ2-5
v_gene: TRBV27
d_gene: -
CDR3aa: CASSQRLSKGTQYF
CDR3nt: TGTGCCAGCAGCCAGAGGTTGTCCAAGGGGACCCAGTACTTC

abundance: -
j_gene: TRBJ1-2
v_gene: TRBV6-8
d_gene: -
CDR3aa: CAGSARGFNYGYTF
CDR3nt: TGTGCCGGCAGTGCCCGGGGTTTTAACTATGGCTACACCTTC

abundance: -
j_gene: TRBJ2-7
v_gene: TRBV4-2
d_gene: -
CDR3aa: CASSQRAAIYEQYF
CDR3nt: TGTGCCAGCAGCCAAAGAGCGGCTATATACGAGCAGTACTTC

abundance: -
j_gene: TRBJ2-1
v_gene: TRBV15
d_gene: -
CDR3aa: CATSPLASMEDEQFF
CDR3nt: TGTGCCACCAGCCCGCTGGCGTCAATGGAGGATGAGCAGTTCTTC

abundance: many
j_gene: TRBJ2-1
v_gene: TRBV12-3/TRBV12-4
d_gene: -
CDR3aa: CASSLIRAYNEQFF
CDR3nt: TGTGCCAGCAGTTTAATACGGGCTTACAATGAGCAGTTCTTC

abundance: -
j_gene: TRBJ2-7
v_gene: TRBV7-6
d_gene: -
CDR3aa: CASSLVTTGSYEQYF
CDR3nt: TGTGCCAGCAGCTTAGTAACCACCGGCTCCTACGAGCAGTACTTC

abundance: -
j_gene: TRBJ2-3
v_gene: TRBV20-1
d_gene: -
CDR3aa: CSARDSTKNTQYF
CDR3nt: TGCAGTGCTAGAGATAGTACGAAAAATACGCAGTATTTT

abundance: -
j_gene: TRBJ2-3
v_gene: TRBV27
d_gene: -
CDR3aa: CASRGLTDTQYF
CDR3nt: TGTGCCAGCAGGGGTTTAACAGATACGCAGTATTTT

abundance: -
j_gene: TRBJ1-4
v_gene: TRBV6-6
d_gene: -
CDR3aa: CASSLSLVEKLFF
CDR3nt: TGTGCCAGCAGCCTATCGCTCGTCGAAAAACTGTTTTTT

abundance: -
j_gene: TRBJ1-6
v_gene: TRBV7-9
d_gene: -
CDR3aa: CASSFDPGRDNSPLHF
CDR3nt: TGTGCCAGCAGCTTCGACCCGGGACGGGATAATTCACCCCTCCACTTT

abundance: -
j_gene: TRBJ2-5
v_gene: TRBV28
d_gene: TRBD2
CDR3aa: CASSSLNPSGGAEETQYF
CDR3nt: TGTGCCAGCAGTTCCCTAAATCCTAGCGGGGGGGCCGAGGAGACCCAGTACTTC

abundance: -
j_gene: TRBJ2-1
v_gene: TRBV6-5
d_gene: -
CDR3aa: CASSYSGGQNEQFF
CDR3nt: TGTGCCAGCAGTTACTCTGGGGGGCAGAATGAGCAGTTCTTC

abundance: -
j_gene: TRBJ2-5
v_gene: TRBV6-1
d_gene: TRBD1
CDR3aa: CASREGGSETQYF
CDR3nt: TGTGCCAGCAGGGAAGGGGGCTCCGAGACCCAGTACTTC

abundance: -
j_gene: TRBJ2-3
v_gene: TRBV7-6
d_gene: -
CDR3aa: CASSLLNLRATDTQYF
CDR3nt: TGTGCCAGCAGCTTATTGAACCTCCGGGCTACAGATACGCAGTATTTT

abundance: -
j_gene: TRBJ2-1
v_gene: TRBV7-8
d_gene: -
CDR3aa: CASSSNRHVEFF
CDR3nt: TGTGCCAGCAGCTCCAACAGACACGTGGAGTTCTTC

abundance: -
j_gene: TRBJ2-1
v_gene: TRBV5-5
d_gene: TRBD1
CDR3aa: CASSGYVRDRESSYNEQFF
CDR3nt: TGTGCCAGCAGCGGTTATGTCCGGGACAGGGAAAGCTCCTACAATGAGCAGTTCTTC

abundance: -
j_gene: TRBJ1-5
v_gene: TRBV19
d_gene: -
CDR3aa: CASSIDKEGVYNQPQHF
CDR3nt: TGTGCCAGTAGTATAGATAAGGAAGGGGTGTATAATCAGCCCCAGCATTTT

abundance: -
j_gene: TRBJ1-2
v_gene: TRBV12-3/TRBV12-4
d_gene: TRBD1
CDR3aa: CASSPVPGQGAGGYTF
CDR3nt: TGTGCCAGCAGTCCAGTCCCGGGACAGGGGGCCGGGGGCTACACCTTC

abundance: -
j_gene: TRBJ2-3
v_gene: TRBV29-1
d_gene: TRBD2
CDR3aa: CSVERPGLAGGDTQYF
CDR3nt: TGCAGCGTTGAACGCCCGGGACTAGCGGGGGGAGATACGCAGTATTTT

abundance: -
j_gene: TRBJ2-2
v_gene: TRBV7-3
d_gene: TRBD2
CDR3aa: CASSRTSGGPPGELFF
CDR3nt: TGTGCCAGCAGCCGAACTAGCGGGGGCCCTCCCGGGGAGCTGTTTTTT